These 21 T cell receptor beta chains originate from one sample sequenced in a study of blood T cell repertoires in COVID-19. The assay was immunoSEQ multiplex PCR, and TCRdb's table has in-frame clones only and misses some. Of 35,000 to 45,000 clones in the sample, about 90% are singletons; the top ten hold roughly 9.8%. Source material: peripheral blood. Source of these receptors: a human donor in a cohort sampled during active COVID-19.

The rearrangement joins TRBV20-1 to TRBJ2-7, with TRBD1 as a possible D gene (7 bases). CDR1 DFQATT and CDR2 SNEGSKA come from the germline V gene (reference sequence). V lost 3 bases and J 1 base, leaving 13 bases between the germline ends. This CDR3 is built from 14 residues. The CDR3 DNA follows: TGCAGTGCTAGTCCCCAGGGGGGTTCCTACGAGCAGTACTTC. This gives the protein CSASPQGGSYEQYF.

This chain links TRBV6-5 with TRBJ1-2; TRBD1 might be the D (6 bases). From germline, CDR1 is MNHEY and CDR2 SVGAGI. This CDR3 has 14 amino acids. V gave up 7 bases and J gave up 3 bases, with 15 bases separating them. The CDR3 nucleotides are TGTGCCAGCACGGCACAGGGTCAGCACTATGGCTACACCTTC. This sequence encodes CASTAQGQHYGYTF.

In its sample, this clone was seen once. V usage is TRBV6-6 and J usage is TRBJ1-3; 7 bases align to TRBD1. J lost 0 bases, V lost 2 bases, and 4 bases had no gene match. Germline CDR1 and CDR2: MNHNY and SVGAGI (reference sequence). The CDR3 runs 16 residues. The CDR3 reads CASSYDGTASGNTIYF. CDR3 nucleotides: TGTGCCAGCAGTTACGACGGGACAGCCTCTGGAAACACCATATATTTT.

Worth noting for this clone: An end of the junction does not agree with germline; a read error may underlie this. The J gene is TRBJ2-7, the V gene TRBV2; D unclear. This CDR3 comprises 13 residues. The V gene's germline CDR1 is SNHLY and CDR2 FYNNEI. CDR3 loop: CASSGTLGAALDF. DNA of the CDR3: TGTGCCAGCAGTGGCACCCTAGGCGCGGCCCTAGACTTC.

The chain uses TRBV28 and TRBJ2-7; 7 bases agree with TRBD1. The CDR3 runs to 12 residues. Germline V lookup: CDR1 MDHEN, CDR2 SYDVKM. CDR3 protein: CAIRDSPYEQYF. CDR3 coding DNA: TGTGCGATACGGGACAGCCCCTACGAGCAGTACTTC.

The rearrangement uses TRBV19 and TRBJ2-5; maybe TRBD1 (5 bases). Looked up from germline, CDR1 is LNHDA and CDR2 is SQIVND (reference sequence). The V end lost 4 bases, the J end lost 0 bases, and 9 bases lay between the germline ends. The CDR3 is made up of 14 amino acids. CDR3 nucleotide sequence: TGTGCCAGTAGTAGAAGGGGTAACCAAGAGACCCAGTACTTC. As protein: CASSRRGNQETQYF.

V is TRBV5-4 and J is TRBJ2-4; D ambiguous. CDR1 and CDR2 from the germline V gene are SGHNT and YYREEE (reference sequence). Trimming left V 4 bases short and J 5 bases short, with 10 bases between. The CDR3 consists of 13 residues. The CDR3 DNA sequence: TGTGCCAGCAGCCCCCAATCCCAAAACATTCAGTACTTC. Translating gives CASSPQSQNIQYF. Full variable domain (missing parts from reference TRBV5-4 and TRBJ2-4): ETGVTQSPTHLIKTRGQQVTLRCSSQSGHNTVSWYQQALGQGPQFIFQYYREEENGRGNFPPRFSGLQFPNYSSELNVNALELDDSALYLCASSPQSQNIQYFGAGTRLSVL.

The V call is TRBV9, the J call TRBJ1-1, with D possibly TRBD1 on 6 matching bases. V was cut by 3 bases and J by 0 bases, with 6 bases left in between. This CDR3 region has 13 residues. Germline CDR1 reads SGDLS; CDR2 reads YYNGEE. The CDR3 spells CASSGTVNTEAFF. The CDR3 DNA sequence: TGTGCCAGCAGCGGGACAGTGAACACTGAAGCTTTCTTT. The full variable domain, rest sourced from reference TRBV9 and TRBJ1-1, is DSGVTQTPKHLITATGQRVTLRCSPRSGDLSVYWYQQSLDQGLQFLIQYYNGEERAKGNILERFSAQQFPDLHSELNLSSLELGDSALYFCASSGTVNTEAFFGQGTRLTVV.

The J gene is TRBJ1-3, the V gene TRBV5-1; possible D gene TRBD1, 6 bases. With 4 bases removed from V and 3 bases from J, the gap between germline ends came to 17 bases. This CDR3 contains 16 residues. Germline V gives CDR1 SGHRS, CDR2 YFSETQ. The CDR3 spells CASSPYRDGIGNTIYF. The CDR3 DNA sequence: TGCGCCAGCAGCCCATACAGGGACGGTATTGGAAACACCATATATTTT.

The V gene is TRBV18, the J gene TRBJ1-2, with 8 bases matching TRBD1. Germline values: CDR1 KGHSH, CDR2 LQKENI. CDR3 size: 14 residues. Trimming removed 4 bases from V and 8 bases from J; junction bases left unmatched: 9. This CDR3 is CASSRERTGTGYTF. CDR3 coding DNA: TGTGCCAGCTCACGTGAACGGACAGGGACCGGCTACACCTTC.

The rearrangement links TRBV18 to TRBJ1-2; the D gene is possibly TRBD1 (6 bases). The V gene lost 5 bases and the J gene lost 2 bases, with 15 bases spanning the gap. The CDR3 runs to 15 residues. Per germline, CDR1 KGHSH and CDR2 LQKENI. This CDR3 reads CASSGETGINYGYTF. The CDR3 nucleotides read TGTGCCAGCTCAGGAGAAACAGGGATCAACTATGGCTACACCTTC.

The chain uses TRBV28 and TRBJ2-7, with TRBD1 matching 7 bases. CDR3 length: 15 residues. Germline CDR1 MDHEN, CDR2 SYDVKM. Unmatched junction bases numbered 9, after V lost 7 bases and J lost 0 bases. CDR3 loop: CASTPPGQNSYEQYF. The CDR3, as DNA: TGTGCCAGCACCCCCCCGGGACAGAACTCCTACGAGCAGTACTTC.

V and J are TRBV7-2 and TRBJ1-1; D remains unclear. The V end was cut by 7 bases, the J end by 1 base, with 10 bases between. This CDR3 has 13 residues. Germline V gives CDR1 SGHTA, CDR2 FQGNSA. CDR3 in amino acids: CASTPTKNTEAFF. DNA of the CDR3: TGTGCCAGCACCCCGACAAAGAACACTGAAGCTTTCTTT.

This clone was seen only once. The chain couples TRBV29-1 to TRBJ1-2; perhaps TRBD1 as D (5 bases). Germline V gene sequence: CDR1 SQVTM, CDR2 ANQGSEA. Between the trimmed V and J ends, which lost 6 bases and 2 bases, there was a span of 16 bases. The CDR3 is 14 residues long. DNA of the CDR3: TGCAGCGTCCCCCGTGGGCAGGGCAACTATGGCTACACCTTC. It encodes CSVPRGQGNYGYTF. The entire variable domain, with the rest obtained from reference TRBV29-1 and TRBJ1-2, is as follows: SAVISQKPSRDICQRGTSLTIQCQVDSQVTMMFWYRQQPGQSLTLIATANQGSEATYESGFVIDKFPISRPNLTFSTLTVSNMSPEDSSIYLCSVPRGQGNYGYTFGSGTRLTVV.

This chain joins TRBV7-8 and TRBJ2-7, with 7 bases aligning to TRBD1. The CDR3 is 16 amino acids. The germline V gene has CDR1 SGHVS and CDR2 FQNEAQ. The V gene end was trimmed by 4 bases and the J gene end by 3 bases; junction bases not matched to a gene: 12. This chain's CDR3 is CASSSPYGTVSYEQYF. In DNA, the CDR3 is TGTGCCAGCAGCTCCCCATATGGGACAGTTAGCTACGAGCAGTACTTC.

The chain is built from TRBV3-1 (or the pseudogene TRBV3-2) and TRBJ2-3; D possibly corresponds to TRBD1 (5 bases). The V and J ends lost 3 bases and 6 bases respectively, with 13 bases between them. Germline CDR1 and CDR2: LGHDT and YNNKEL (reference sequence). The CDR3 sequence is 14 residues long. CDR3 sequence (DNA): TGTGCCAGCAGCCAGGGGCCCTTGAAGGATACGCAGTATTTT. It is translated as CASSQGPLKDTQYF.

The J gene is TRBJ2-7, the V gene TRBV3-1 (or the pseudogene TRBV3-2); 11 bases are shared with TRBD2. The CDR3 extends over 15 amino acids. V trimming: 5 bases; J trimming: 2 bases; junction bases outside the gene matches: 5. Germline V gene data show CDR1 as LGHDT and CDR2 as YNNKEL (reference sequence). CDR3 protein: CASSLGTSGPYEQYF. The CDR3 bases are TGTGCCAGCAGCTTAGGGACTAGCGGACCCTACGAGCAGTACTTC.

The chain is built from TRBV30 and TRBJ2-1; 8 positions match TRBD2. After removal of 0 bases from V and 8 bases from J, the junction contained 6 bases not matched to a gene. The length of the CDR3 is 14 residues. Germline V CDR1 and CDR2: GTSNPN, SVGIG (reference sequence). The DNA for the CDR3 is TGTGCCTGGAGTGTAGACAGCGGGAGTTATGAGCAGTTCTTC. It codes for CAWSVDSGSYEQFF.

CDR3 in amino acids: CASSEATSGIDSPLHF. The CDR3 DNA follows: TGTGCCAGCAGTGAAGCGACGTCGGGGATCGATTCACCCCTCCACTTT. The chain links TRBV6-1 to TRBJ1-6; the D is unclear. The V end lost 0 bases, the J end lost 8 bases, and 14 bases lay between the germline ends. Germline CDR1 reads MNHNS; CDR2 reads SASEGT. The CDR3 is 16 residues long.

This clone was seen once. The gene calls are TRBV7-2 and TRBJ1-4; 8 bases line up with TRBD1. Germline-derived CDR1 and CDR2 are SGHTA and FQGNSA. There are 16 residues in the CDR3. Unmatched junction bases numbered 7, after V lost 1 base and J lost 6 bases. The CDR3 nucleotides are TGTGCCAGCAGCTTAGATCCTCAGGGGGCGGATGAAAAACTGTTTTTT. Amino acid sequence: CASSLDPQGADEKLFF.

This chain joins TRBV7-8 and TRBJ1-1; D gene unclear. The V end lost 2 bases, the J end lost 3 bases, and 13 bases lay between the germline ends. Germline values: CDR1 SGHVS, CDR2 FQNEAQ. This CDR3 is built from 15 residues. The CDR3 protein is CASSLFRGTDTEAFF. The CDR3 bases are TGTGCCAGCAGCTTATTTCGGGGTACGGACACTGAAGCTTTCTTT. Full variable domain (missing parts from reference TRBV7-8 and TRBJ1-1): GAGVSQSPRYKVAKRGQDVALRCDPISGHVSLFWYQQALGQGPEFLTYFQNEAQLDKSGLPSDRFFAERPEGSVSTLKIQRTQQEDSAVYLCASSLFRGTDTEAFFGQGTRLTVV.